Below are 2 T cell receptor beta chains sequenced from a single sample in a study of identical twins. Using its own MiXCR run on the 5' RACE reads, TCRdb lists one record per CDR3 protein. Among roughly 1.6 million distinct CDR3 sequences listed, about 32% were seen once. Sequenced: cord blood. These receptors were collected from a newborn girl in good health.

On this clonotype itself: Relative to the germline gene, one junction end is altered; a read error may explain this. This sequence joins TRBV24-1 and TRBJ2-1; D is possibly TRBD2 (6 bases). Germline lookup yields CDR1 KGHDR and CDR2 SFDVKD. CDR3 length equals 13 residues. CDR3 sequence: CATSEAGRNERFF. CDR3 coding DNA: TGTGCCACCAGTGAGGCAGGGAGGAATGAGCGGTTCTTC.

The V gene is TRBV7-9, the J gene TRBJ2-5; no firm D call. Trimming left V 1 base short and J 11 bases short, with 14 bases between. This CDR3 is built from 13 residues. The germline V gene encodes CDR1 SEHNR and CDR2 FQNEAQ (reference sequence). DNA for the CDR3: TGTGCCAGCAGCTTAGTGGTTTTTGATGAGCAGTACTTC. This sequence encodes CASSLVVFDEQYF. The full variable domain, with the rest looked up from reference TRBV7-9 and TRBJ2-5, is DTGVSQNPRHKITKRGQNVTFRCDPISEHNRLYWYRQTLGQGPEFLTYFQNEAQLEKSRLLSDRFSAERPKGSFSTLEIQRTEQGDSAMYLCASSLVVFDEQYFGPGTRLLVL.